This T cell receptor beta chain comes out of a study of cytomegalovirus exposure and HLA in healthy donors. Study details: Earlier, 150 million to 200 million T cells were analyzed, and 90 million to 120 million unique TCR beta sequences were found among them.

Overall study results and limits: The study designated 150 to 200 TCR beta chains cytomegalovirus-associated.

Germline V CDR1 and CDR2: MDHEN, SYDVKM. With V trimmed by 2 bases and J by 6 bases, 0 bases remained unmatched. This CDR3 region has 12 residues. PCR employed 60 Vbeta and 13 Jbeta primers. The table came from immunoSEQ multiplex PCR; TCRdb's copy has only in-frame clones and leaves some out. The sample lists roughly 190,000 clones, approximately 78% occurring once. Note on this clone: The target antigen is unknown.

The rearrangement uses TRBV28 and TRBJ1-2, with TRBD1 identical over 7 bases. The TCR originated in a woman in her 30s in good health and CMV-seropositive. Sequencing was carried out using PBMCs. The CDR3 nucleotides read TGTGCCAGCAGTTTACAGGGGGATGGCTACACCTTC. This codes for CASSLQGDGYTF.